This passage covers 27 T cell receptor beta chains from one sample sequenced in a study of blood T cells in healthy people across ages. Primers used in a second PCR of about 6 to 12 cycles were a sample-barcoded 5' primer and a J-beta primer mix. TCRdb reanalysed the 5' RACE reads using MiXCR and keeps one entry per CDR3 protein. The data show 1.5 million or so distinct CDR3 sequences, with under 55% seen just once and over 3.5% held by the top ten. Material for sequencing was blood. The receptor set was obtained from a woman under 30 in good health.

About this clonotype itself: Just one base apart from a much larger clone, this may be a read error. CDR3 coding DNA: TGTGCCAGCAGCCCGGGGATAGAGGGGGGGCAGTACTTC. It specifies CASSPGIEGGQYF. This sequence joins TRBV11-2 and TRBJ2-5, with D tentatively TRBD2 (7 bases). CDR3 length equals 13 residues. Looked up from germline, CDR1 is SGHAT and CDR2 is FQNNGV. Trimming cost V 5 bases and J 11 bases, with 18 bases left between them.

This sequence joins TRBV6-1 and TRBJ2-1; TRBD2 matches at 11 bases. Gene TRBJ2-7 matches the end of the DNA better, so the J call may be wrong. The V gene's germline CDR1 is MNHNS and CDR2 SASEGT. The CDR3 totals 17 residues. The CDR3 bases are TGTGCCAGCAGAACACTAGCGGGAGAGGGGCTCTACAATGAGCAGTACTTC. Its protein is CASRTLAGEGLYNEQYF.

V usage is TRBV6-2 or TRBV6-3 and J usage is TRBJ2-1, with 9 positions matching TRBD2. The ends lost 2 bases at V and 7 bases at J; junction bases unmatched: 9. Germline V gene lookup returns CDR1 MNHEY and CDR2 SVGEGT. The CDR3 consists of 16 residues. CDR3 coding DNA: TGTGCCAGCAGTTACAAGGCGGGGGGGCCGGGGAATGAGCAGTTCTTC. Protein: CASSYKAGGPGNEQFF.

The V call is TRBV27, the J call TRBJ1-5; D is uncertain. The CDR3 has 13 residues. The germline V and J ends were trimmed by 6 bases and 7 bases, with 13 bases remaining between them. In germline, CDR1 is MNHEY, CDR2 SMNVEV (reference sequence). CDR3 in DNA: TGTGCCAGCAGAGGTGCTGGTCCCCAGCCCCAGCATTTT. This translates into CASRGAGPQPQHF.

With respect to this clonotype: Relative to the germline gene, one junction end is altered; a read error may explain this. The chain is built from TRBV7-9 and TRBJ2-3, with TRBD2 identical over 7 bases. The CDR3 totals 17 residues. Per the germline V gene, CDR1 is SEHNR and CDR2 is FQNEAQ (reference sequence). The CDR3 loop is CSSSLVPDPGGIDTQYF. In DNA, the CDR3 is TGTTCCAGCAGCTTAGTCCCTGACCCGGGAGGAATAGATACGCAGTATTTT.

This clonotype was seen more than once but under ten times. The chain carries TRBV4-2 and TRBJ2-7; D possibly corresponds to TRBD2 (5 bases). Germline assignment: CDR1 LGHNA and CDR2 YNFKEQ. This CDR3 is 16 amino acids long. V shed 0 bases and J shed 3 bases, with 15 bases lying between them. Written as DNA, the CDR3 is TGTGCCAGCAGCCAAGAGGTAGCGCATATATTCTACGAGCAGTACTTC. It codes for CASSQEVAHIFYEQYF.

The chain employs TRBV12-3 or TRBV12-4 and TRBJ2-7; D ambiguous. The end of the DNA fits TRBJ2-5 better, so the J call may be wrong. This CDR3 is built from 15 residues. The CDR3 bases are TGTGCCAGCAGTCCCTGGGTACGGGCGAAAGAGACCCAGTACTTC. Protein sequence: CASSPWVRAKETQYF.

V is TRBV27 and J is TRBJ1-4; tentative D call: TRBD1 (5 bases). There are 12 residues in the CDR3. With 5 bases removed from V and 10 bases from J, the gap between germline ends came to 11 bases. Germline loops: CDR1 MNHEY, CDR2 SMNVEV (reference sequence). CDR3 bases: TGTGCCAGCAGTCATCCGGGGGGAAAACTGTTTTTT. This sequence encodes CASSHPGGKLFF.

This rearrangement joins TRBV12-3 or TRBV12-4 to TRBJ2-1, with 11 bases fitting TRBD2. The length of the CDR3 is 15 residues. Trimming took 2 bases from V and 9 from J; bases not matched to a gene: 6. The CDR3 loop is CASSLFLAGGSEQFF. For the CDR3, the DNA is TGTGCCAGCAGTTTATTCCTAGCGGGAGGAAGTGAGCAGTTCTTC.

This chain uses TRBV21-1 with TRBJ1-5; the table's D call of TRBD1 was not tested on the DNA. TRBV21-1 is tagged as a pseudogene. The CDR3 is 15 residues long. CDR3 protein: CASSSRDRVEQPQHF. The CDR3 DNA is TGTGCCAGCAGCAGCCGGGACAGGGTAGAACAGCCCCAGCATTTT.

The chain uses TRBV4-1 and TRBJ2-1; a possible D gene is TRBD1 (6 bases). This CDR3 contains 17 residues. CDR1 is MGHRA, CDR2 YSYEKL, per germline. V was cut by 3 bases and J by 2 bases, with 17 bases left in between. DNA of the CDR3: TGCGCCAGCAGCCAGGGACATAGCAGAAGCCCCTACAATGAGCAGTTCTTC. Translating gives CASSQGHSRSPYNEQFF.

This clonotype was observed a few times. J is TRBJ1-1 and V is TRBV6-1; D unresolved. Trimming cost V 3 bases and J 10 bases, with 9 bases left between them. The CDR3 is made up of 11 amino acids. Germline V gene data show CDR1 as MNHNS and CDR2 as SASEGT. The CDR3 protein is CASSDLPPAFF. CDR3 coding DNA: TGTGCCAGCAGTGACCTCCCCCCAGCTTTCTTT.

This chain joins TRBV6-2 or TRBV6-3 and TRBJ1-1, with 10 bases matching TRBD1. Germline V lookup: CDR1 MNHEY, CDR2 SVGEGT. Trimming at V came to 5 bases and at J to 1 base, leaving 7 bases not matched to a gene. The CDR3 is 16 residues long. Written as DNA, the CDR3 is TGTGCCAGCAGTGGCCCCGGGACAGGGGCGAACACTGAAGCTTTCTTT. Translated, it gives CASSGPGTGANTEAFF.

This clonotype was picked up a small number of times. The chain links TRBV3-1 to TRBJ2-7; the match to TRBD1 covers 12 bases. CDR1 and CDR2 from the germline V gene are LGHDT and YNNKEL (reference sequence). The V segment lost 4 bases and the J segment 7 bases; nucleotides outside the gene matches: 5. The CDR3 covers 14 residues. The CDR3 coding sequence is TGTGCCAGCAGCCCTCGGGACAGGGGGCTTGAGCAGTACTTC. Translated, it gives CASSPRDRGLEQYF.

The rearrangement joins TRBV29-1 to TRBJ2-7; the D gene is possibly TRBD2 (6 bases). Germline CDR1 reads SQVTM; CDR2 reads ANQGSEA. The germline V and J ends were trimmed by 5 bases and 6 bases, with 14 bases remaining between them. This CDR3 has 12 residues. The chain's CDR3 is CSVFDGGVEQYF. CDR3 DNA sequence: TGCAGCGTTTTCGACGGGGGAGTCGAGCAGTACTTC.

This CDR3 reads CASSRETGNFDNEQYF. The CDR3 coding sequence is TGTGCCAGCAGCCGGGAGACAGGGAACTTTGACAATGAGCAGTACTTC. The chain couples TRBV4-2 to TRBJ2-7; 7 nucleotides match TRBD1. J gave up 7 bases and V 4 bases, and 16 bases lay outside the gene matches. There are 16 residues in the CDR3. The germline CDR1 and CDR2 sequences are LGHNA and YNFKEQ.

This clonotype was observed a few times. The chain joins TRBV12-3 or TRBV12-4 to TRBJ1-2; D gene unclear. The CDR3 sequence is 14 residues long. With 2 bases removed from V and 8 bases from J, the gap between germline ends came to 15 bases. CDR3 in DNA: TGTGCCAGCAGTTTAAGTAAGGGAGGTTTGGGCTACACCTTC. This encodes CASSLSKGGLGYTF.

V is TRBV6-2 or TRBV6-3 and J is TRBJ2-7; D uncertain. With the DNA end fitting TRBJ2-4 better, the J assignment may be wrong. Germline V gene sequence: CDR1 MNHEY, CDR2 SVGEGT. The CDR3 consists of 14 residues. DNA for the CDR3: TGTGCCAGCAGTTACGCACCAGCCCTAAACATTCAGTACTTC. It encodes CASSYAPALNIQYF.

The chain combines TRBV6-6 with TRBJ2-1, with TRBD1 as a possible D gene (5 bases). CDR1 and CDR2 (germline): MNHNY, SVGAGI (reference sequence). This CDR3 region has 15 residues. Trimming took 6 bases from V and 5 from J, leaving 17 bases between them. The CDR3 reads CASRPIRGKDNEQFF. In nucleotides, the CDR3 is TGTGCCAGCAGACCCATTAGGGGAAAGGACAATGAGCAGTTCTTC.

The rearrangement uses TRBV6-6 and TRBJ1-2; the match to TRBD1 covers 8 bases. The V segment lost 2 bases and the J segment 2 bases; nucleotides outside the gene matches: 10. This CDR3 contains 17 residues. Germline V lookup: CDR1 MNHNY, CDR2 SVGAGI (reference sequence). The CDR3 sequence: CASSYIPQGAPNYGYTF. The CDR3 DNA sequence: TGTGCCAGCAGTTACATCCCCCAGGGGGCACCGAACTATGGCTACACCTTC.

The rearrangement uses TRBV7-9 and TRBJ2-7, with D uncertain. The V and J ends lost 0 bases and 9 bases respectively, with 12 bases between them. The CDR3 is made up of 13 amino acids. Germline V gene lookup returns CDR1 SEHNR and CDR2 FQNEAQ (reference sequence). CDR3 in DNA: TGTGCCAGCAGCTTAGCACTGTCCTGGGGGCAGTACTTC. Translating it yields CASSLALSWGQYF.

This clonotype has only a few counts. This rearrangement joins TRBV29-1 to TRBJ1-2; D uncertain. V lost 3 bases and J lost 2, with 10 bases in between. Germline CDR1 SQVTM, CDR2 ANQGSEA. The CDR3 is made up of 13 amino acids. The CDR3 DNA reads as TGCAGCGTTGACCATGGGATGAACTATGGCTACACCTTC. As protein: CSVDHGMNYGYTF.

This rearrangement joins TRBV20-1 to TRBJ2-3, with a tentative D call TRBD1 (6 bases). Germline lookup yields CDR1 DFQATT and CDR2 SNEGSKA (reference sequence). CDR3 size: 13 residues. Trimming removed 8 bases from V and 4 bases from J, with 16 bases in between. The CDR3 nucleotides read TGCAGTTTTGCAGGGGCATGGCCAGATACGCAGTATTTT. Translated, it gives CSFAGAWPDTQYF.

V and J are TRBV5-1 and TRBJ1-6; D remains ambiguous. The CDR3 consists of 14 residues. The V end lost 1 base, the J end lost 6 bases, and 8 bases lay between the germline ends. The germline V gene encodes CDR1 SGHRS and CDR2 YFSETQ. CDR3 sequence (DNA): TGCGCCAGCAGCTTGTGGGCAGCTAATTCACCCCTCCACTTT. Translated: CASSLWAANSPLHF.

This chain connects TRBV4-3 to TRBJ2-3; the D is unclear. Per germline, CDR1 LGHNA and CDR2 YSLEER. Trimming took off 0 bases at V and 4 bases at J, with 11 bases between the two ends. The CDR3 spans 15 residues. The CDR3 spells CASSQDLASADTQYF. CDR3 nucleotides: TGCGCCAGCAGCCAAGATCTTGCCTCCGCAGATACGCAGTATTTT.

J is TRBJ2-7 and V is TRBV7-2, with D unclear. Trimming took off 4 bases at V and 6 bases at J, with 19 bases between the two ends. Germline V lookup: CDR1 SGHTA, CDR2 FQGNSA. This CDR3 has 15 residues. The chain's CDR3 is CASSSYSPRIGEQYF. CDR3 in DNA: TGTGCCAGCAGCTCGTATTCCCCCAGAATCGGCGAGCAGTACTTC.

This clonotype was seen a handful of times. The chain employs TRBV4-3 and TRBJ1-1; D call uncertain. V gave up 4 bases and J gave up 3 bases, with 15 bases separating them. Germline CDR1 LGHNA, CDR2 YSLEER. This CDR3 is built from 15 residues. CDR3 coding DNA: TGCGCCAGCAGCCCCGTTAGTGCACAGCACACTGAAGCTTTCTTT. Translation: CASSPVSAQHTEAFF.